The present T cell receptor (beta chain) was sequenced within a study of technical replicates of blood from a handful of donors. The data were produced by immunoSEQ multiplex PCR, yet TCRdb's version contains in-frame clones alone and is incomplete. The profile covers about 66,000 clones, with roughly 90% appearing a single time and about 4.7% taken by the ten largest. The trim removed 4 bases at V and 6 bases at J, leaving 13 bases unmatched. Germline assignment: CDR1 SGDLS and CDR2 YYNGEE. The CDR3 is 18 residues long. Input material: PBMCs. The rearrangement joins TRBV9 to TRBJ2-2; the match to TRBD1 covers 12 bases. The sequence was collected from a human donor in good health. Some clones in this sample may be carry-over from other donors' samples. The CDR3 loop is CASSSRGWDRGRPGELFF. The CDR3 coding sequence is TGTGCCAGCAGCTCACGGGGGTGGGACAGGGGGCGCCCCGGGGAGCTGTTTTTT.